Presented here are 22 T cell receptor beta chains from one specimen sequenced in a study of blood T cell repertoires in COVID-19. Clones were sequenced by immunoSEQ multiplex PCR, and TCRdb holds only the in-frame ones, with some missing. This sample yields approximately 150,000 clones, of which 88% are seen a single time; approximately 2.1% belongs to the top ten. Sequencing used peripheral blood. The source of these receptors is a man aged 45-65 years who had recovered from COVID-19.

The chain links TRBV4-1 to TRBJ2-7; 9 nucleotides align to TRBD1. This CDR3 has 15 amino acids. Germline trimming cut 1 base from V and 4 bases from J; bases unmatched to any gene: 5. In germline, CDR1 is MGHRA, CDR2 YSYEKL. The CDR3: CASSQVDRGGYEQYF. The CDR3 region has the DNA TGCGCCAGCAGCCAAGTAGACAGGGGGGGTTACGAGCAGTACTTC.

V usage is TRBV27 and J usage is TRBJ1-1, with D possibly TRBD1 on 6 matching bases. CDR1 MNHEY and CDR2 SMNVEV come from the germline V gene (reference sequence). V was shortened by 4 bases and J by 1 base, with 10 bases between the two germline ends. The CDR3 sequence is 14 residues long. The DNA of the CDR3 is TGTGCCAGCAGTTCGTCAGGGGAGAACACTGAAGCTTTCTTT. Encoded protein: CASSSSGENTEAFF.

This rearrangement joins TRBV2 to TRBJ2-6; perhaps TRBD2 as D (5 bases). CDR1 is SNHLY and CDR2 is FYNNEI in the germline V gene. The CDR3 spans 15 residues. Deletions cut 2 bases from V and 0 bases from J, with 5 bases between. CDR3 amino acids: CASSELASGANVLTF. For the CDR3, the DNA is TGTGCCAGCAGTGAACTAGCCTCTGGGGCCAACGTCCTGACTTTC.

CDR3 in DNA: TGTGCCAGCAGTATCACTCCGGGACAGGGTACGGACTATGGCTACACCTTC. Amino acids: CASSITPGQGTDYGYTF. The genes are TRBV9 and TRBJ1-2; 9 positions agree with TRBD1. Per germline, CDR1 SGDLS and CDR2 YYNGEE. V lost 5 bases to trimming and J lost 3 bases; unmatched junction nucleotides: 14. The CDR3 contains 17 residues.

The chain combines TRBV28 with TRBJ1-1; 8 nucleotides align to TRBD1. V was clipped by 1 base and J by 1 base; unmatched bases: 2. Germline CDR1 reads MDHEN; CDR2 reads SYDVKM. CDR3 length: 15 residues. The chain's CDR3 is CASSLYGTGNTEAFF. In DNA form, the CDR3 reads TGTGCCAGCAGTTTATACGGGACAGGGAACACTGAAGCTTTCTTT. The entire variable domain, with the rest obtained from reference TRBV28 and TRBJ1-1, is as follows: DVKVTQSSRYLVKRTGEKVFLECVQDMDHENMFWYRQDPGLGLRLIYFSYDVKMKEKGDIPEGYSVSREKKERFSLILESASTNQTSMYLCASSLYGTGNTEAFFGQGTRLTVV.

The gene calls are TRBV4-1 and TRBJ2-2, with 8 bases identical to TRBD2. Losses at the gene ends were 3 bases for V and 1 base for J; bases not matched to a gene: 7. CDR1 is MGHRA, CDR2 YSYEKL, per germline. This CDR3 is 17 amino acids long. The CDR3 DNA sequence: TGCGCCAGCAGCCAGGATTCGGCGGGAGGGAACACCGGGGAGCTGTTTTTT. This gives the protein CASSQDSAGGNTGELFF.

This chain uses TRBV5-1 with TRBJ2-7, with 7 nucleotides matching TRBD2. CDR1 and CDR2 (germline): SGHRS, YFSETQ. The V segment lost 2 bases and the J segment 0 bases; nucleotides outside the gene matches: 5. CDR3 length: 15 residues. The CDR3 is CASSFGAGSSYEQYF. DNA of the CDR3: TGCGCCAGCAGCTTTGGAGCGGGAAGCTCCTACGAGCAGTACTTC.

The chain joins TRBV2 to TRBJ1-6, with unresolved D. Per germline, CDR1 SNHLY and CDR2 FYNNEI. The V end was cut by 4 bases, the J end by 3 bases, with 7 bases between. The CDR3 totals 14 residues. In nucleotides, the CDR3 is TGTGCCAGCAGTGCGGGAAACTATAATTCACCCCTCCACTTT. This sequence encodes CASSAGNYNSPLHF.

For the CDR3, the DNA is TGTGCCAGCAGCGAAGCCGGGACTGCGACCTACGAGCAGTACTTC. It translates to CASSEAGTATYEQYF. The chain uses TRBV7-2 and TRBJ2-7; tentatively, D is TRBD2 (6 bases). CDR3 length: 15 amino acids. Per germline, CDR1 SGHTA and CDR2 FQGNSA. Trimming shortened V by 5 bases and J by 2 bases, and 16 bases separated the two germline ends. Full variable domain (rest looked up from reference TRBV7-2 and TRBJ2-7): GAGVSQSPSNKVTEKGKDVELRCDPISGHTALYWYRQSLGQGLEFLIYFQGNSAPDKSGLPSDRFSAERTGGSVSTLTIQRTQQEDSAVYLCASSEAGTATYEQYFGPGTRLTVT.

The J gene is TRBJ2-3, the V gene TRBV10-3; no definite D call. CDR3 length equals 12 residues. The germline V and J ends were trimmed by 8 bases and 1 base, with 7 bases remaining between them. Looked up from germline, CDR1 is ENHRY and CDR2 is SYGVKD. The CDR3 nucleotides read TGTGCCATCGGGCAGGGCACAGATACGCAGTATTTT. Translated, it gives CAIGQGTDTQYF.

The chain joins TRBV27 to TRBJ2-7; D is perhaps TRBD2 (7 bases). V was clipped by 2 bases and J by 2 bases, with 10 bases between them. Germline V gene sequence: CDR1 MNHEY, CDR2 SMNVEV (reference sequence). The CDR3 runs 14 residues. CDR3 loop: CASSLIGGPYEQYF. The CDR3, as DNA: TGTGCCAGCAGTTTAATCGGGGGGCCCTACGAGCAGTACTTC.

The CDR3 DNA reads as TGTGCCAGCAGCCCTCTAGCGGGGGCCCCTTTGAATGAGCAGTTCTTC. Its translation is CASSPLAGAPLNEQFF. This sequence joins TRBV14 and TRBJ2-1; 10 bases line up with TRBD2. The CDR3 loop spans 16 amino acids. CDR1 and CDR2 from the germline V gene are SGHDN and FVKESK. J gave up 7 bases and V 4 bases, and 10 bases lay outside the gene matches.

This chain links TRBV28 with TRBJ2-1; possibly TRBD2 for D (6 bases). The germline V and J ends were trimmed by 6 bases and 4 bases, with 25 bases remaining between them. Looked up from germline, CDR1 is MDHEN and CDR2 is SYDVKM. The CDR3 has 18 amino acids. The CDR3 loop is CASSAGTTGPVLYNEQFF. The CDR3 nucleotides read TGTGCCAGCAGCGCGGGGACGACGGGGCCGGTCCTTTACAATGAGCAGTTCTTC.

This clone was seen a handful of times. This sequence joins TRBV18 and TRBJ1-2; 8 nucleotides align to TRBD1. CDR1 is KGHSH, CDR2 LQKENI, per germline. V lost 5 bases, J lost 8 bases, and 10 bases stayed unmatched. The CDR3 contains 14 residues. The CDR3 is CASSWGDRTDGYTF. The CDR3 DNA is TGTGCCAGCTCATGGGGGGACAGGACTGACGGCTACACCTTC. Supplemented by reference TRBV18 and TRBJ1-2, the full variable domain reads NAGVMQNPRHLVRRRGQEARLRCSPMKGHSHVYWYRQLPEEGLKFMVYLQKENIIDESGMPKERFSAEFPKEGPSILRIQQVVRGDSAAYFCASSWGDRTDGYTFGSGTRLTVV.

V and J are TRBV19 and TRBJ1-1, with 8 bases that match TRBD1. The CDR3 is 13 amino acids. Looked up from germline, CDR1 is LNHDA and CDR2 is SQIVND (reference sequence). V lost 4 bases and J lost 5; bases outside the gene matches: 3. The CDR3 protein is CASSTGGGTEAFF. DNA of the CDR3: TGTGCCAGTAGTACAGGGGGCGGTACTGAAGCTTTCTTT.

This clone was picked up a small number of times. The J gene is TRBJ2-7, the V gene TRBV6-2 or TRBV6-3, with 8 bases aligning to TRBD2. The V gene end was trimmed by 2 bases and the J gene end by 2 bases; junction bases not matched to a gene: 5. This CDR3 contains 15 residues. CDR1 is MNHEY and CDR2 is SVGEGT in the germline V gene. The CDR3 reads CASSYGLAGTYEQYF. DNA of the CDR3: TGTGCCAGCAGTTACGGGCTAGCGGGTACCTACGAGCAGTACTTC.

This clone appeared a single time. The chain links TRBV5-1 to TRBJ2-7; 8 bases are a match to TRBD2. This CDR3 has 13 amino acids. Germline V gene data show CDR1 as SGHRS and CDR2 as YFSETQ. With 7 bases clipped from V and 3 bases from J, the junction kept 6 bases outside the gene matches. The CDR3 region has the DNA TGCGCCAGCTCCCCGGGACTAGGCTACGAGCAGTACTTC. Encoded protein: CASSPGLGYEQYF.

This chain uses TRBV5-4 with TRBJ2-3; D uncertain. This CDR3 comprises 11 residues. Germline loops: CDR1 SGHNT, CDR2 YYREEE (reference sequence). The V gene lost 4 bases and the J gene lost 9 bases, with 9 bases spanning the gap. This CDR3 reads CASSLSRTQYF. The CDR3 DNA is TGTGCCAGCAGCCTAAGCAGGACGCAGTATTTT.

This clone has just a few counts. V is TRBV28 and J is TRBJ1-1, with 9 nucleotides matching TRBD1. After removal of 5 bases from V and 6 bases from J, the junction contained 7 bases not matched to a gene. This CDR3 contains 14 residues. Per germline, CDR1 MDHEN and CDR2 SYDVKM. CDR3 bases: TGTGCCAGCAGTAGCTACAGGGGGCGGGCTGAAGCTTTCTTT. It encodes CASSSYRGRAEAFF.

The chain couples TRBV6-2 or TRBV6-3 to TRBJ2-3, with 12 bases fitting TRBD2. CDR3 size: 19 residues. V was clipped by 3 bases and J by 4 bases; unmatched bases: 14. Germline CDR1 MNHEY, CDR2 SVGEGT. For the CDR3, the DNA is TGTGCCAGCAGTTATGATATTAAGACTAGCGGGAGTCGTGCAGATACGCAGTATTTT. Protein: CASSYDIKTSGSRADTQYF.

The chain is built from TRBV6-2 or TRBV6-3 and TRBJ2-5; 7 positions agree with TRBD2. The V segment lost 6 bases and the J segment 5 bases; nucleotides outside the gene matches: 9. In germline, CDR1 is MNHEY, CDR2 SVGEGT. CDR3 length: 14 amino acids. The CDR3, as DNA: TGTGCCAGCAGCCCCCTAGTTAGCGGGGAGACCCAGTACTTC. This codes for CASSPLVSGETQYF.

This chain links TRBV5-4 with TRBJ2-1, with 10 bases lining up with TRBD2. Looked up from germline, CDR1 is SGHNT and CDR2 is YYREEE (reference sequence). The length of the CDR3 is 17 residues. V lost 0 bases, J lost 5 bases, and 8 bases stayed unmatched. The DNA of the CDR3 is TGTGCCAGCAGCTTGGGTCTAGCGGGAGTCGGCGACAATGAGCAGTTCTTC. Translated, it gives CASSLGLAGVGDNEQFF.